The entry that follows covers one T cell receptor (beta chain) sequence. The junction and the germline gene differ at one end; a read error may be behind it. This sample is part of a study of blood T cell repertoires in COVID-19. Study as a whole: PBMCs, B-cell-depleted T cells, or T cells were the source of the cDNA or gDNA that made up the material.

CDR1 and CDR2 from the germline V gene are SEHNR and FQNEAQ (reference sequence). This CDR3 comprises 11 residues. In the original processing: Amplification of reference gene primers provided the estimated nucleated cell counts. Only in-frame clones appear in the TCRdb table, and some are missing; sequencing was by immunoSEQ multiplex PCR. Clone size and the V and J calls come from that table; the DNA yielded D and trimming. The data hold 90,000 or so clones, with about 89% observed a single time. The sample comprised peripheral blood. The TCR was taken from a human donor in a cohort sampled during active COVID-19. The chain joins TRBV7-9 to TRBJ1-5; TRBD1 aligns across 8 bases. The CDR3 DNA sequence: TGTGCCAGCAGCGCGGGACAGGTCTCGTTCTTT. Its translation: CASSAGQVSFF. Drawing the rest from reference TRBV7-9 and TRBJ1-5, the complete variable domain is DTGVSQNPRHKITKRGQNVTFRCDPISEHNRLYWYRQTLGQGPEFLTYFQNEAQLEKSRLLSDRFSAERPKGSFSTLEIQRTEQGDSAMYLCASSAGQVSFFGDGTRLSIL.